The clone carrying this T cell receptor (beta chain) has a handful of counts. Antigen: not known. Germline CDR1 and CDR2: SQVTM and ANQGSEA. The V segment lost 7 bases and the J segment 8 bases; nucleotides outside the gene matches: 8. The CDR3 sequence is 13 residues long. This entry comes from a study of T-cell memory formation after mild COVID-19. One entry per CDR3 protein, called by TCRdb with MiXCR from the 5' RACE reads. Of 15,000 or so distinct CDR3 sequences listed, 20% to 25% are singletons. Study findings and constraints: Balance between CD4 and CD8 was seen in clones contracting day 15 to 85, and a CD4+ lean was seen in later expanders.

The sample taken for sequencing was PBMCs or a T cell subset sorted from them (not recorded which). The gene calls are TRBV29-1 and TRBJ2-1, with 10 bases fitting TRBD2. The receptor's source is a man in his late teens or twenties who had mild COVID-19 (a few samples of this study predate the infection). Cell type and time point are not known. CDR3 in DNA: TGCAGCGCTCGAGCGGGGGGGCCAGATGAGCAGTTCTTC. This sequence encodes CSARAGGPDEQFF.